The clone carrying this T cell receptor beta chain was observed a few times. Its antigen is unknown. The sample originates from a study of beta chain features in type 1 diabetes. Points from the study as a whole: Sequencing used cDNA, and cells with high TCR expression could therefore be over-represented.

Sequenced material consisted of expressed TCRB transcripts (all of the isolated RNA was reverse transcribed). Libraries were prepared by immunoSEQ multiplex PCR; TCRdb keeps only in-frame clonotypes and omits some of them. The table lists hundreds of thousands of clones, about 70% of them singletons. Sequenced: naive CD4+ T cells from blood. This clonotype originated in a man aged 30 to 39 in good health.

CDR3 amino acids: CASSSSGGLYNEQFF. CDR3 nucleotides: TGTGCCAGCAGCTCGAGCGGGGGGCTCTACAATGAGCAGTTCTTC. This rearrangement joins TRBV7-9 to TRBJ2-1; TRBD2 matches 9 bases. The CDR3 spans 15 residues. V trimming: 4 bases; J trimming: 3 bases; junction bases outside the gene matches: 4. Germline V CDR1 and CDR2: SEHNR, FQNEAQ (reference sequence). Variable domain in full (rest from reference TRBV7-9 and TRBJ2-1): DTGVSQNPRHKITKRGQNVTFRCDPISEHNRLYWYRQTLGQGPEFLTYFQNEAQLEKSRLLSDRFSAERPKGSFSTLEIQRTEQGDSAMYLCASSSSGGLYNEQFFGPGTRLTVL.